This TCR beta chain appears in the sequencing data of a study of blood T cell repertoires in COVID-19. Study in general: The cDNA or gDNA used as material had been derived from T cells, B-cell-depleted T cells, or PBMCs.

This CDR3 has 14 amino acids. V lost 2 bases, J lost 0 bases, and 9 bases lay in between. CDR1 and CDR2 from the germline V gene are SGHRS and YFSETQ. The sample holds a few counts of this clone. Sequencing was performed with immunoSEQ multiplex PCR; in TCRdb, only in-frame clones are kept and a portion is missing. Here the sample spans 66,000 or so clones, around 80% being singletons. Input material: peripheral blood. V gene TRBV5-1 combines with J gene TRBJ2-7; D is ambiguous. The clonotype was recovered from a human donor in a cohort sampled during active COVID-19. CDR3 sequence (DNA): TGCGCCAGCAGCTTCTCTAGGAGCTCCTACGAGCAGTACTTC. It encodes CASSFSRSSYEQYF.